The clone carrying this T cell receptor (beta chain) was observed a single time. Other DNA sequences within the sample encode an identical CDR3. The assay was run at deep level. The table came from immunoSEQ multiplex PCR; TCRdb's copy has only in-frame clones and leaves some out. The repertoire holds over 1.5 million clones, with roughly 98% as singletons. This entry belongs to a study of shared clonotypes between healthy human individuals. Study overall: Donors had three CD4 naive, three CD4 memory, two CD8 naive and one CD8 memory plate apiece.

Trimming left V 6 bases short and J 4 bases short, with 9 bases between. Germline V gives CDR1 MDHEN, CDR2 SYDVKM. The CDR3 is 12 residues long. This chain connects TRBV28 to TRBJ1-2, with D hard to call. What was sequenced was naive CD4+ T cells sorted from blood. Sample subset: CD45RA+ positively selected. The origin of this receptor is a man aged 30-40 years in good health. The CDR3 region is CASSSTPYGYTF. The CDR3 DNA reads as TGTGCCAGCAGCTCGACCCCCTATGGCTACACCTTC.